This TCR beta chain was documented in a study of blood T cell repertoires in COVID-19. Study-level background: The study drew acute and convalescent COVID-19 samples from the United States, Italy and Spain. T cells, B-cell-depleted T cells, or PBMCs supplied cDNA or gDNA.

From germline, CDR1 is MNHEY and CDR2 SMNVEV (reference sequence). The CDR3 has 16 amino acids. The trim removed 4 bases at V and 0 bases at J, leaving 7 bases unmatched. This clone was observed a single time. Enrolled through a virtual design, the participants were between roughly 18 and 89 years of age and came from about two dozen US areas. Authors' analysis steps: Counts of nucleated cells, estimated from reference gene primer amplification, were obtained. Assay used: immunoSEQ multiplex PCR; TCRdb lists only in-frame clones, some missing. The V and J calls and clone size were taken over from that table, and D and trimming were inferred from the DNA. This sample carries some 350,000 clones, approximately 88% of them seen once, and the ten largest clones take about 5%.

The TCR originated in a man between 25 and 39 years old who had recovered from COVID-19. The specimen sequenced was PBMCs or T cells enriched from blood (not recorded which). The chain uses TRBV27 and TRBJ2-7; 9 nucleotides align to TRBD2. DNA for the CDR3: TGTGCCAGCAGTTCCCCGACTAGCGGAGGCTCCTACGAGCAGTACTTC. Translating gives CASSSPTSGGSYEQYF.